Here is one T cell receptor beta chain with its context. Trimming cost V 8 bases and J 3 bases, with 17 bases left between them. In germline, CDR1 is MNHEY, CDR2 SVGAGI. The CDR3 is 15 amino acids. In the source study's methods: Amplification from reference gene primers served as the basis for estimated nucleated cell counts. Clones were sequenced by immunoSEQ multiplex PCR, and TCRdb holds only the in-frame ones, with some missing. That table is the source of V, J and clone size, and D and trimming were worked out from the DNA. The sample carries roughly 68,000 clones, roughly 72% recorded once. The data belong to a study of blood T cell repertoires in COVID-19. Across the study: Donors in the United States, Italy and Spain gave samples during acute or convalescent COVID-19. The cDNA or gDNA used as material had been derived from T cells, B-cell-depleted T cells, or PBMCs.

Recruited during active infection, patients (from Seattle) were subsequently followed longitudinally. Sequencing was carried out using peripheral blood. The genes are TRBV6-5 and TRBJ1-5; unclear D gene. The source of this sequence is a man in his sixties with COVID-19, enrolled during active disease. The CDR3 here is CASGSGSLYNQPQHF. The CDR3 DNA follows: TGTGCCAGCGGATCGGGGTCCCTGTACAATCAGCCCCAGCATTTT.